There are a few counts of the clone carrying this TCR beta chain. Its specificity is unknown. The CDR3 sequence is 15 residues long. Per the germline V gene, CDR1 is GTSNPN and CDR2 is SVGIG (reference sequence). V lost 2 bases, J lost 4 bases, and 9 bases stayed unmatched. These data come from a study of vaccination effects on CD4 cells after COVID-19. Before sequencing, viral peptide pools were used by the ViraFEST assay to expand antigen-specific CD4+ T cells. When around 10 days of culture had elapsed, CD4+ T cells were isolated. The vaccine recipients had no prior SARS-CoV-2 infection, with negative nucleocapsid antibodies. Researchers reported culturing more than 1.5 million PBMC in each well, adding approximately 9.4 IU/ml IL-2 and 10 ug/ml peptides. The assay was immunoSEQ multiplex PCR, and TCRdb's table has in-frame clones only and misses some. The table lists 67,000 or so clones, roughly 78% of them singletons, with 4% in the top ten.

V is TRBV30 and J is TRBJ1-2; the match to TRBD1 covers 8 bases. Here the sequenced sample was CD4+ T cells from PBMCs cultured with HCoV-OC43 spike peptides, taken before COVID-19 vaccination. The subset here: HCoV-OC43 spike overlapping peptide pool stimulation. This TCR was recovered from a human donor who received a COVID-19 vaccine. The CDR3 spells CAWSLVRGQSYGYTF. In nucleotides, the CDR3 is TGTGCCTGGAGTCTAGTCAGGGGGCAGAGCTATGGCTACACCTTC. Supplemented by reference TRBV30 and TRBJ1-2, the full variable domain reads SQTIHQWPATLVQPVGSPLSLECTVEGTSNPNLYWYRQAAGRGLQLLFYSVGIGQISSEVPQNLSASRPQDRQFILSSKKLLLSDSGFYLCAWSLVRGQSYGYTFGSGTRLTVV.